Listed below are T cell receptor beta chains from one sample, sequenced in a study of patients and donors after allogeneic stem cell transplantation. TCRdb re-analysed the RT-PCR reads in MiXCR, keeping a single row per CDR3 protein. The top ten clones hold roughly 6% of a sample with some 960,000 distinct CDR3 sequences, more than 15% of them seen once. Sequencing was done on a sample of blood, either unsorted or a sorted T cell fraction (not recorded which). These receptors came from a human donor who was either an allogeneic HSCT recipient or a stem cell or donor lymphocyte infusion donor (not recorded which). It is not recorded whose cells these are; they may come from a transplant donor. CDR3s include the opening cysteine and the closing phenylalanine or tryptophan. The D gene is left open where the match is weak. Size tells how often a clone was seen (once, few, many) or the class of an expanded clone, and some rows leave it out.

D: TRBD2
V: TRBV20-1
J: TRBJ2-1
size: NA
DNA: TGCAGTGCTCCATGGCTAGCGGGAGGGAAGGGGGAGCAGTTCTTC
CDR3: CSAPWLAGGKGEQFF

D: NA
V: TRBV7-3
J: TRBJ2-1
size: NA
DNA: TGTGCCAGCAGCTACCAACGGGGGGCCGGGTACAATGAGCAGTTCTTC
CDR3: CASSYQRGAGYNEQFF

D: NA
V: TRBV29-1
J: TRBJ1-1
size: few
DNA: TGCAGCGTTGATGGGGGCGCGGACACTGAAGCTTTCTTT
CDR3: CSVDGGADTEAFF

D: NA
V: TRBV12-3/TRBV12-4
J: TRBJ2-5
size: NA
DNA: TGTGCCAGCAGACCCTCCGGGGAAAGAAAGACCCAGTACTTC
CDR3: CASRPSGERKTQYF

D: TRBD1
V: TRBV4-3
J: TRBJ2-1
size: few
DNA: TGCGCCAGCAGCCAGCTCATCCGGGACAGATCCTACAATGAGCAGTTCTTC
CDR3: CASSQLIRDRSYNEQFF

D: NA
V: TRBV7-9
J: TRBJ1-2
size: NA
DNA: TGTGCCAGCAGCTTAGACGGCCCCGGGGTTGGCTACACCTTC
CDR3: CASSLDGPGVGYTF

D: TRBD1
V: TRBV18
J: TRBJ1-4
size: NA
DNA: TGTGCCAGCTCACCAAGCAGGGGGTACAATGAAAAACTGTTTTTT
CDR3: CASSPSRGYNEKLFF

D: TRBD1
V: TRBV4-2
J: TRBJ1-1
size: few
DNA: TGTGCCAGCAGCCCGCGGACAGGGGCCCTGAACACTGAAGCTTTCTTT
CDR3: CASSPRTGALNTEAFF

D: NA
V: TRBV7-2
J: TRBJ2-1
size: many
DNA: TGTGCCAGCAGCTTAGCGAGGGACAATGAGCAGTTCTTC
CDR3: CASSLARDNEQFF

D: TRBD1
V: TRBV15
J: TRBJ2-4
size: few
DNA: TGTGCCACCACCCGACAGGGTGGGGATCAGTACTTC
CDR3: CATTRQGGDQYF

D: TRBD1
V: TRBV4-1
J: TRBJ1-2
size: NA
DNA: TGCGCCAGCAGCCAAGATTTACAGGCCGGACAGGGACCTAACTATGGCTACACCTTC
CDR3: CASSQDLQAGQGPNYGYTF

D: TRBD1
V: TRBV7-2
J: TRBJ1-1
size: few
DNA: TGTGCCAGCACCTTAAGGGGGCGGACTGAAGCTTTCTTT
CDR3: CASTLRGRTEAFF

D: NA
V: TRBV25-1
J: TRBJ2-7
size: NA
DNA: TGTGCCAGCAGGGGGGAGGGGGCGCGTTCCTACGAGCAGTACTTC
CDR3: CASRGEGARSYEQYF

D: NA
V: TRBV24-1
J: TRBJ2-7
size: NA
DNA: TGTGCCACCAGTGCAGGGTACGAGCAGTACTTC
CDR3: CATSAGYEQYF

D: TRBD1
V: TRBV5-1
J: TRBJ1-4
size: few
DNA: TGCGCCAGCAGCTGGACAGGAGTTCGGGAAAAACTGTTTTTT
CDR3: CASSWTGVREKLFF

D: NA
V: TRBV6-5
J: TRBJ1-3
size: few
DNA: TGTGCCAGCAGTTACATGAAGCCAGCTGTCACTGGAAACACCATATATTTT
CDR3: CASSYMKPAVTGNTIYF

D: TRBD1
V: TRBV12-3/TRBV12-4
J: TRBJ1-1
size: NA
DNA: TGTGCCAGCAGTTTACAGGGGGCGCTTGCGACTGAAGCTTTCTTT
CDR3: CASSLQGALATEAFF

D: TRBD2
V: TRBV20-1
J: TRBJ2-7
size: many
DNA: TGCAGCGCTAGCGGGGGCCCTTCCTACGAGCAGTACTTC
CDR3: CSASGGPSYEQYF

D: NA
V: TRBV19
J: TRBJ2-3
size: NA
DNA: TGTGCCGAAGTCCCCTTTCCGGATACGCAGTATTTT
CDR3: CAEVPFPDTQYF

D: TRBD2
V: TRBV12-3/TRBV12-4
J: TRBJ2-7
size: many
DNA: TGTGCCAGCAGTACTAGCGGGGGCCATTACGAGCAGTACTTC
CDR3: CASSTSGGHYEQYF

D: NA
V: TRBV9
J: TRBJ1-2
size: few
DNA: TGTGCCAGCAGCGTAGGAGTAGGGTTCGGAAACCCGGGCGGCTACACCTTC
CDR3: CASSVGVGFGNPGGYTF

D: NA
V: TRBV29-1
J: TRBJ1-3
size: few
DNA: TGCAGCGTTGATAAGGGGGGCCGCTCTGGAAACACCATATATTTT
CDR3: CSVDKGGRSGNTIYF

D: NA
V: TRBV15
J: TRBJ1-4
size: NA
DNA: TGTGCCACCAGCAGCGGGCAGAGTAATGAAAAACTGTTTTTT
CDR3: CATSSGQSNEKLFF

D: TRBD2
V: TRBV7-2
J: TRBJ2-1
size: NA
DNA: TGTGCCAGCAGCGGGACTAGCGGGAGAAGGAACAATGAGCAGTTCTTC
CDR3: CASSGTSGRRNNEQFF

D: TRBD2
V: TRBV7-2
J: TRBJ2-1
size: many
DNA: TGTGCCAGCAGCCCTAGCGGGGGGTTGTTAAATGAGCAGTTCTTC
CDR3: CASSPSGGLLNEQFF

D: NA
V: TRBV5-5
J: TRBJ1-6
size: few
DNA: TGTGCCAGCAGCTTGGGGGGGAAGGGTTCACCCCTCCACTTT
CDR3: CASSLGGKGSPLHF

D: NA
V: TRBV12-5
J: TRBJ1-2
size: NA
DNA: TGTGCTAGTGGTTTGGGGTCTTCGGGTGGCTACACCTTC
CDR3: CASGLGSSGGYTF

D: TRBD1
V: TRBV9
J: TRBJ1-1
size: NA
DNA: TGTGCCAGCAGCGCGACAGGGAGGACTGAAGCTTTCTTT
CDR3: CASSATGRTEAFF

D: NA
V: TRBV5-6
J: TRBJ2-5
size: NA
DNA: TGTGCCAGCAGCTCGGACTCAACTCAAGAGACCCAGTACTTC
CDR3: CASSSDSTQETQYF

D: NA
V: TRBV5-1
J: TRBJ2-7
size: NA
DNA: TGCGCCAGCAGCTTATCTGCGGACTCGGTCTCCTACGAGCAGTACTTC
CDR3: CASSLSADSVSYEQYF

D: TRBD1
V: TRBV6-5
J: TRBJ1-6
size: NA
DNA: TGTGCCAGCAGTTACTCCACAGGGGATTCACCCCTCCACTTT
CDR3: CASSYSTGDSPLHF

D: NA
V: TRBV14
J: TRBJ2-1
size: few
DNA: TGTGCCAGCAGCCAGTCGGGGGGCGGGAGTCCCAATGAGCAGTTCTTC
CDR3: CASSQSGGGSPNEQFF

D: NA
V: TRBV27
J: TRBJ1-1
size: few
DNA: TGTGCCAGCAGCGTTACAGGGACTTGGTTGAACACTGAAGCTTTCTTT
CDR3: CASSVTGTWLNTEAFF

D: NA
V: TRBV7-2
J: TRBJ2-5
size: NA
DNA: TGTGCCAGCAGCTTAGAACTAGTGGGGGAGACCCAGTACTTC
CDR3: CASSLELVGETQYF

D: TRBD1
V: TRBV29-1
J: TRBJ2-7
size: few
DNA: TGCAGCGTTAGGGACAGCCTCTACGAGCAGTACTTC
CDR3: CSVRDSLYEQYF

D: NA
V: TRBV10-3
J: TRBJ2-2
size: few
DNA: TGTGCCATCAGTCTTGGACAGGGAGGGGATCTGGGGGAGCTGTTTTTT
CDR3: CAISLGQGGDLGELFF

D: NA
V: TRBV24-1
J: TRBJ1-2
size: NA
DNA: TGTGCCACCAGTGGATCATCTAACTATGGCTACACCTTC
CDR3: CATSGSSNYGYTF

D: NA
V: TRBV5-1
J: TRBJ2-7
size: NA
DNA: TGCGCCAGCAGCTTGGGTCCGGTACCGAAATCCTTGAGCTCCTACGAGCAGTACTTC
CDR3: CASSLGPVPKSLSSYEQYF

D: TRBD2
V: TRBV7-6
J: TRBJ2-2
size: few
DNA: TGTGCCAGCAGCCCGCTTGGGGGGACTAGCAGCAGGGAGCTGTTTTTT
CDR3: CASSPLGGTSSRELFF

D: NA
V: TRBV25-1
J: TRBJ2-1
size: few
DNA: TGTGCCAGCAGTGAAAAGGGGCCCCATGAGCAGTTCTTC
CDR3: CASSEKGPHEQFF

D: TRBD1
V: TRBV4-3
J: TRBJ1-1
size: NA
DNA: TGCGCCAGCAGCCCAGGCAGGGGGCTAATCACTGAAGCTTTCTTT
CDR3: CASSPGRGLITEAFF

D: NA
V: TRBV4-2
J: TRBJ1-5
size: NA
DNA: TGTGCCAGCAGCCAAGGCGGTCGAGCTACTAATCAGCCCCAGCATTTT
CDR3: CASSQGGRATNQPQHF

D: NA
V: TRBV27
J: TRBJ2-3
size: NA
DNA: TGTGCCAGCAGTTTATCAGGGGCCCTAGTACATACAGATACGCAGTATTTT
CDR3: CASSLSGALVHTDTQYF

D: TRBD2
V: TRBV20-1
J: TRBJ2-3
size: NA
DNA: TGCAGTGCTAGAGATAGACTAGCCCCGGGCGCAGATACGCAGTATTTT
CDR3: CSARDRLAPGADTQYF

D: NA
V: TRBV11-3
J: TRBJ2-2
size: NA
DNA: TGTGCCAGCAGCTTAGATGGGACGGGGAACACCGGGGAGCTGTTTTTT
CDR3: CASSLDGTGNTGELFF

D: TRBD1
V: TRBV18
J: TRBJ2-7
size: NA
DNA: TGTGCCAGCTCACCGGACAGGGCCGGCGAGCAGTACTTC
CDR3: CASSPDRAGEQYF

D: NA
V: TRBV4-1
J: TRBJ1-5
size: NA
DNA: TGCGCCAGCAGCCAAGAATTAAAGAGGGCTGGGAATCAGCCCCAGCATTTT
CDR3: CASSQELKRAGNQPQHF

D: NA
V: TRBV5-5
J: TRBJ1-1
size: few
DNA: TGTGCCAGCAGCCCGCCGGGCTGGAAGGCTGAAGCTTTCTTT
CDR3: CASSPPGWKAEAFF

D: TRBD2
V: TRBV12-3/TRBV12-4
J: TRBJ2-1
size: NA
DNA: TGTGCCAGCAGTCGGACTAGCGGGGGGTGGGCCTACAATGAGCAGTTCTTC
CDR3: CASSRTSGGWAYNEQFF

D: NA
V: TRBV14
J: TRBJ2-7
size: NA
DNA: TGTGCCAGCAGCCGACGGACAATGTCCTCCTACGAGCAGTACTTC
CDR3: CASSRRTMSSYEQYF

D: NA
V: TRBV7-2
J: TRBJ2-2
size: NA
DNA: TGTGCCAGCAGCAGGGAACGGAGCACCGGGGAGCTGTTTTTT
CDR3: CASSRERSTGELFF

D: TRBD2
V: TRBV7-2
J: TRBJ2-7
size: NA
DNA: TGTGCCAGCAGCTTAGGGGCTAGCGGGGAGTACGAGCAGTACTTC
CDR3: CASSLGASGEYEQYF

D: NA
V: TRBV2
J: TRBJ1-5
size: NA
DNA: TGTGCCAGCGGACTAAAGGAGGGCAATCAGCCCCAGCATTTT
CDR3: CASGLKEGNQPQHF

D: TRBD1
V: TRBV27
J: TRBJ1-2
size: few
DNA: TGTGCCACCAGACAGGGGCTTAACTATGGCTACACCTTC
CDR3: CATRQGLNYGYTF

D: NA
V: TRBV12-3/TRBV12-4
J: TRBJ1-2
size: NA
DNA: TGTGCCAGCAGTTTTCAGGTTGGGGGGGCGCTTGGCTACACCTTC
CDR3: CASSFQVGGALGYTF